Given below is one TCR beta chain in context. Trimming took off 0 bases at V and 14 bases at J, with 14 bases between the two ends. The V gene's germline CDR1 is GTSNPN and CDR2 SVGIG (reference sequence). The CDR3 runs to 13 residues. The data were taken from a study of blood T cell repertoires in COVID-19. Clones were read by immunoSEQ multiplex PCR, and TCRdb kept only the in-frame ones, dropping some. Of 200,000 or so clones in the sample, 70% to 90% are singletons; the top ten hold about 6.6%. This TCR came from a woman between 35 and 50 years old who had recovered from COVID-19. The chain carries TRBV30 and TRBJ1-6; D remains unclear. Sequencing was carried out using peripheral blood. Written as DNA, the CDR3 is TGTGCCTGGAGTGTACTGACCCTCGGGGCCCTCCACTTT. Amino acids: CAWSVLTLGALHF. The full variable domain, rest sourced from reference TRBV30 and TRBJ1-6, is SQTIHQWPATLVQPVGSPLSLECTVEGTSNPNLYWYRQAAGRGLQLLFYSVGIGQISSEVPQNLSASRPQDRQFILSSKKLLLSDSGFYLCAWSVLTLGALHFGNGTRLTVT.